Each of the 26 T cell receptor beta chains below was sequenced from the same sample in a study of shared clonotypes between healthy human individuals. The protocol was immunoSEQ multiplex PCR, while the TCRdb copy is restricted to in-frame clones and leaves out a portion. This sample has some 490,000 clones, with approximately 78% found just once. The sample consisted of PBMCs. The receptors originated from a woman aged 35 to 49 in good health. Some clones in this sample may be carry-over from other donors' samples.

Here the CDR3 DNA reads TGCGCCAGCAGCTGGAAGACAACCCAGGTAAACACTGAAGCTTTCTTT. Protein: CASSWKTTQVNTEAFF. The rearrangement uses TRBV5-1 and TRBJ1-1, with no clear D. This CDR3 has 16 amino acids. V was trimmed by 3 bases and J by 2 bases, leaving 17 bases between them. In germline, CDR1 is SGHRS, CDR2 YFSETQ.

The chain has TRBV28 and TRBJ2-3; 12 bases are shared with TRBD2. The CDR3 runs to 16 residues. V lost 6 bases and J lost 0; bases outside the gene matches: 4. Germline V lookup: CDR1 MDHEN, CDR2 SYDVKM. The CDR3 DNA follows: TGTGCCAGCAGGGGGGGGACTAGCGGGAGCACAGATACGCAGTATTTT. This gives the protein CASRGGTSGSTDTQYF.

This clone is a singleton in its sample. This chain uses TRBV10-3 with TRBJ1-5, with TRBD1 identical over 9 bases. V trimming: 3 bases; J trimming: 1 base; junction bases outside the gene matches: 1. The CDR3 runs to 15 residues. Germline V CDR1 and CDR2: ENHRY, SYGVKD. This CDR3 is CAISEGTGSNQPQHF. The CDR3 nucleotides are TGTGCCATCAGTGAAGGGACAGGGAGCAATCAGCCCCAGCATTTT.

This clone has just one count. The V call is TRBV11-2, the J call TRBJ2-1, with D perhaps matching TRBD1 or TRBD2 (6 bases each). The germline CDR1 and CDR2 sequences are SGHAT and FQNNGV. Trimming removed 3 bases at V and 8 bases at J, with 8 bases between. This CDR3 is 12 amino acids long. In DNA form, the CDR3 reads TGTGCCAGCAGCTTGGGGGGCCATGAGCAGTTCTTC. It specifies CASSLGGHEQFF.

J is TRBJ2-5 and V is TRBV4-1, with 8 bases identical to TRBD2. The CDR3 is 15 residues long. The V segment lost 0 bases and the J segment 4 bases; nucleotides outside the gene matches: 4. CDR1 and CDR2 from the germline V gene are MGHRA and YSYEKL. The CDR3: CASSQDGRGGETQYF. The CDR3 DNA sequence: TGCGCCAGCAGCCAAGATGGCCGGGGGGGAGAGACCCAGTACTTC.

The chain is built from TRBV5-8 and TRBJ2-5, with D possibly matching TRBD2 (6 bases). The CDR3 length is 16 residues. Per the germline V gene, CDR1 is SGHTS and CDR2 is YDEGEE. Trimming took 3 bases from V and 3 from J, leaving 18 bases between them. DNA for the CDR3: TGTGCCAGCAGCTCGGGGAGGCTAAGTAGGAAAGAGACCCAGTACTTC. It encodes CASSSGRLSRKETQYF.

About this clone: One end of the junction varies from germline; a read error may be responsible. The J gene is TRBJ2-3, the V gene TRBV7-7; tentatively, D is TRBD2 (6 bases). CDR3 size: 13 residues. Germline CDR1 reads SSHAT; CDR2 reads FNYEAQ (reference sequence). CDR3 nucleotides: TGTGCTAGCAGCCTAGGGACTTCAGATACGCAGTATTTT. This sequence encodes CASSLGTSDTQYF. Variable domain in full (rest from reference TRBV7-7 and TRBJ2-3): GAGVSQSPRYKVTKRGQDVTLRCDPISSHATLYWYQQALGQGPEFLTYFNYEAQPDKSGLPSDRFSAERPEGSISTLTIQRTEQRDSAMYRCASSLGTSDTQYFGPGTRLTVL.

This chain joins TRBV30 and TRBJ2-5; no definite D call. Per germline, CDR1 GTSNPN and CDR2 SVGIG (reference sequence). CDR3 length equals 16 residues. The V end was cut by 5 bases, the J end by 3 bases, with 22 bases between. The CDR3 DNA sequence: TGTGCCTGGTTCTGTGTCGTTCCTTCGCCGAAAGAGACCCAGTACTTC. Its translation: CAWFCVVPSPKETQYF.

V and J are TRBV5-4 and TRBJ1-2; 9 positions match TRBD1. Germline assignment: CDR1 SGHNT and CDR2 YYREEE (reference sequence). The V segment lost 0 bases and the J segment 4 bases; nucleotides outside the gene matches: 4. This CDR3 comprises 15 residues. The CDR3 nucleotides are TGTGCCAGCAGCTTGGGGACAGGGGAATCCTATGGCTACACCTTC. Its translation: CASSLGTGESYGYTF.

This chain links TRBV4-2 with TRBJ2-7; 12 bases map to TRBD2. V was pared by 4 bases and J by 1 base, with 11 bases of the junction left unmatched. The CDR3 has 18 amino acids. Germline-derived CDR1 and CDR2 are LGHNA and YNFKEQ. CDR3 DNA sequence: TGTGCCAGCAGCCTTCTCGGAAGGACTAGCGGGGTGTCCTACGAGCAGTACTTC. This gives the protein CASSLLGRTSGVSYEQYF.

DNA for the CDR3: TGTGCCAGCAGTGGATCGCCGGGCAATGAGCAGTTCTTC. This codes for CASSGSPGNEQFF. This chain joins TRBV2 and TRBJ2-1; D gene unclear. Trimming took off 4 bases at V and 6 bases at J, with 10 bases between the two ends. CDR3 length equals 13 residues. Germline-derived CDR1 and CDR2 are SNHLY and FYNNEI. Using reference TRBV2 and TRBJ2-1 for the parts outside the CDR3, the full variable domain is EPEVTQTPSHQVTQMGQEVILRCVPISNHLYFYWYRQILGQKVEFLVSFYNNEISEKSEIFDDQFSVERPDGSNFTLKIRSTKLEDSAMYFCASSGSPGNEQFFGPGTRLTVL.

In its sample, this clone was seen once. This chain connects TRBV7-9 to TRBJ1-2; a possible D gene is TRBD1 (5 bases). V lost 2 bases, J lost 3 bases, and 13 bases lay in between. The CDR3 covers 15 residues. Germline CDR1 SEHNR, CDR2 FQNEAQ (reference sequence). CDR3 amino acids: CASSLIAGGDYGYTF. CDR3 in DNA: TGTGCCAGCAGCTTAATAGCAGGAGGGGACTATGGCTACACCTTC.

The chain is built from TRBV2 and TRBJ2-1, with D perhaps matching TRBD1 (6 bases). V was clipped by 4 bases and J by 6 bases, with 10 bases between them. Germline CDR1 is SNHLY and CDR2 is FYNNEI. This CDR3 spans 13 amino acids. CDR3 DNA: TGTGCCAGCAGTGCCGAGACAGGCAATGAGCAGTTCTTC. Protein product: CASSAETGNEQFF.

The chain joins TRBV5-1 to TRBJ2-2, with D unclear. V was shortened by 2 bases and J by 0 bases, with 5 bases between the two germline ends. Germline lookup yields CDR1 SGHRS and CDR2 YFSETQ. The CDR3 length is 14 residues. The CDR3 DNA sequence: TGCGCCAGCAGCTTACAGCCGAACACCGGGGAGCTGTTTTTT. This gives the protein CASSLQPNTGELFF.

This sequence joins TRBV7-2 and TRBJ2-7; TRBD2 might be the D (5 bases). The CDR3 consists of 15 residues. Trimming pared 5 bases from V and 9 bases from J, leaving 23 bases between. Germline V gene sequence: CDR1 SGHTA, CDR2 FQGNSA. This CDR3 is CASSSPGQFVRGQYF. The DNA of the CDR3 is TGTGCCAGCAGCAGCCCGGGCCAGTTTGTCCGGGGGCAGTACTTC.

This clone appeared many times. J is TRBJ2-5 and V is TRBV18; D might be TRBD1 or TRBD2, each matching 5 bases. Deletions cut 5 bases from V and 4 bases from J, with 11 bases between. The length of the CDR3 is 13 residues. Germline V CDR1 and CDR2: KGHSH, LQKENI. CDR3 coding DNA: TGTGCCAGCTCATTGGGGGTTGGAGAGACCCAGTACTTC. This translates into CASSLGVGETQYF.

V gene TRBV28 combines with J gene TRBJ2-7; D not resolved. The CDR3 runs 14 residues. The V end lost 2 bases, the J end lost 0 bases, and 8 bases lay between the germline ends. Germline CDR1 and CDR2: MDHEN and SYDVKM. The CDR3 DNA reads as TGTGCCAGCAGTTTAGGCGGATACTCCTACGAGCAGTACTTC. Encoded protein: CASSLGGYSYEQYF.

V is TRBV4-3 and J is TRBJ2-6, with D hard to call. V dropped 1 base and J dropped 0 bases, with 10 bases sitting between them. Per the germline V gene, CDR1 is LGHNA and CDR2 is YSLEER. CDR3 length: 17 residues. CDR3 protein: CASSQARTSSGANVLTF. The CDR3 DNA is TGCGCCAGCAGCCAAGCCCGCACGAGCTCTGGGGCCAACGTCCTGACTTTC.

The J gene is TRBJ2-1, the V gene TRBV5-6; the match to TRBD2 covers 10 bases. The germline gives CDR1 SGHDT, CDR2 YYEEEE. V lost 1 base and J lost 1; bases outside the gene matches: 8. This CDR3 has 18 residues. CDR3 region: CASSLRLAGETSYNEQFF. In DNA form, the CDR3 reads TGTGCCAGCAGCTTGCGGCTAGCGGGGGAGACTTCCTACAATGAGCAGTTCTTC.

This clone was counted between two and nine times. V and J are TRBV6-1 and TRBJ1-4; TRBD1 aligns across 7 bases. Per the germline V gene, CDR1 is MNHNS and CDR2 is SASEGT. V lost 7 bases and J lost 5; bases outside the gene matches: 7. The length of the CDR3 is 14 residues. The CDR3 sequence is CASNMDRLNEKLFF. CDR3 DNA: TGTGCCAGCAACATGGACAGGCTGAATGAAAAACTGTTTTTT.

The chain has TRBV4-1 and TRBJ1-3, with D possibly being TRBD1 (6 bases). The germline V and J ends were trimmed by 0 bases and 2 bases, with 14 bases remaining between them. In germline, CDR1 is MGHRA, CDR2 YSYEKL. This CDR3 spans 17 amino acids. The CDR3 DNA is TGCGCCAGCAGCCAAGATATCACAGGGTACGCTGGAAACACCATATATTTT. Translation: CASSQDITGYAGNTIYF.

The chain joins TRBV4-3 to TRBJ2-3; D is unclear. The germline gives CDR1 LGHNA, CDR2 YSLEER. V lost 1 base and J 1 base, leaving 15 bases between the germline ends. The CDR3 has 17 amino acids. CDR3 in amino acids: CASSQATSTDGTDTQYF. The CDR3 coding sequence is TGCGCCAGCAGCCAAGCTACGTCTACCGACGGCACAGATACGCAGTATTTT.

The table lists this clone with a few counts. The chain carries TRBV19 and TRBJ1-4; a weak D match, TRBD1 (5 bases). CDR3 length equals 14 residues. The germline V and J ends were trimmed by 7 bases and 7 bases, with 16 bases remaining between them. Per the germline V gene, CDR1 is LNHDA and CDR2 is SQIVND (reference sequence). The CDR3 DNA is TGTGCCAGTACCACCGGGACCCGAGGTGAAAAACTGTTTTTT. Translation gives CASTTGTRGEKLFF.

The chain recombines TRBV18 with TRBJ1-1; maybe TRBD1 (5 bases). Trimming took 0 bases from V and 6 from J, leaving 5 bases between them. Germline loops: CDR1 KGHSH, CDR2 LQKENI. This CDR3 region has 12 residues. The DNA of the CDR3 is TGTGCCAGCTCACCACCGGGGGCTGAAGCTTTCTTT. This sequence encodes CASSPPGAEAFF.

The chain uses TRBV5-1 and TRBJ2-5; possible D gene TRBD1, 6 bases. V was trimmed by 0 bases and J by 3 bases, leaving 12 bases between them. Germline V gene lookup returns CDR1 SGHRS and CDR2 YFSETQ. The CDR3 sequence is 15 residues long. The CDR3 spells CASSLDPRGEETQYF. The CDR3 DNA reads TGCGCCAGCAGCTTGGACCCCAGGGGTGAAGAGACCCAGTACTTC.

The chain employs TRBV30 and TRBJ2-4; maybe TRBD1 (8 bases). This CDR3 is built from 15 residues. Germline assignment: CDR1 GTSNPN and CDR2 SVGIG (reference sequence). V gave up 1 base and J gave up 6 bases, with 16 bases separating them. CDR3 sequence (DNA): TGTGCCTGGAGTGCAGGGGGCGGGAGCGTAAACATTCAGTACTTC. Translation: CAWSAGGGSVNIQYF.